What follows describes a single T cell receptor (beta chain). The sample is drawn from a study of blood T cells in healthy people across ages. About the research overall: The capture of about one barcoded beta molecule per two T cells was achieved by template switching.

It was with a sample-barcoded 5' primer and a J-beta primer mix that a second PCR of about 6 to 12 cycles was run. TCRdb passed the 5' RACE reads through MiXCR, listing each CDR3 protein once. The sample lists approximately 810,000 distinct CDR3 sequences; about 36% were seen once. V lost 5 bases to trimming and J lost 5 bases, with 13 bases between them. This CDR3 comprises 13 residues. The germline V gene has CDR1 KGHSH and CDR2 LQKENI. The chain employs TRBV18 and TRBJ2-7; no definite D call. This TCR derives from a man aged 18 to 30 in good health. The sequencing input was blood. CDR3 sequence (DNA): TGTGCCAGCTCAGATGACGGTAACGACGAGCAGTACTTC. It codes for CASSDDGNDEQYF.